The 8 T cell receptor beta chains below were found in one sample sequenced in a study of shared clonotypes between healthy human individuals. Assay: immunoSEQ multiplex PCR; the TCRdb copy retains only in-frame clones and omits some. The table records about 1 million clones, under 80% of them present only once. Sequencing input: memory CD4+ T cells sorted from blood. Subset of the sample: CD45RA-negative fraction. These receptors were obtained from a man between 18 and 35 years old in good health.

The gene calls are TRBV7-9 and TRBJ2-2, with 11 bases fitting TRBD1. There are 16 residues in the CDR3. After removal of 4 bases from V and 5 bases from J, the junction contained 6 bases not matched to a gene. Per germline, CDR1 SEHNR and CDR2 FQNEAQ (reference sequence). CDR3 sequence reads: CASSSAGTGGTGELFF. The CDR3 bases are TGTGCCAGCAGCTCGGCCGGGACAGGGGGAACCGGGGAGCTGTTTTTT. The full variable domain, completed using reference TRBV7-9 and TRBJ2-2, is DTGVSQNPRHKITKRGQNVTFRCDPISEHNRLYWYRQTLGQGPEFLTYFQNEAQLEKSRLLSDRFSAERPKGSFSTLEIQRTEQGDSAMYLCASSSAGTGGTGELFFGEGSRLTVL.

The chain couples TRBV27 to TRBJ2-4, with TRBD1 matching 10 bases. Germline CDR1 reads MNHEY; CDR2 reads SMNVEV (reference sequence). With V trimmed by 3 bases and J by 0 bases, 17 bases remained unmatched. CDR3 size: 21 residues. CDR3 residues: CASSLEWRTGGLTLAKNIQYF. The CDR3 bases are TGTGCCAGCAGTTTGGAATGGCGGACAGGGGGGCTTACACTAGCCAAAAACATTCAGTACTTC.

This chain links TRBV6-4 with TRBJ1-1; a possible D gene is TRBD1 (5 bases). Germline CDR1 reads MRHNA; CDR2 reads SNTAGT. The CDR3 sequence is 13 residues long. The V end was cut by 5 bases, the J end by 5 bases, with 12 bases between. The CDR3 region is CASSSGGGTEAFF. For the CDR3, the DNA is TGTGCCAGCAGTTCGGGGGGAGGGACTGAAGCTTTCTTT.

A single count supports this clone. DNA of the CDR3: TGCGCCAGCAGCTTGGGGATTGGCAATGAGCAGTTCTTC. Its translation is CASSLGIGNEQFF. The J gene is TRBJ2-1, the V gene TRBV5-1; no reliable D call. CDR1 and CDR2 (germline): SGHRS, YFSETQ. V was cut by 0 bases and J by 6 bases, with 7 bases left in between. CDR3 size: 13 residues.

The chain combines TRBV5-6 with TRBJ1-2, with D possibly TRBD1 on 5 matching bases. Germline V gene sequence: CDR1 SGHDT, CDR2 YYEEEE. Trimming stripped 4 bases from V and 2 bases from J, with 12 bases between. CDR3 length: 14 residues. The chain's CDR3 is CASSPYRGNYGYTF. CDR3 coding DNA: TGTGCCAGCAGCCCCTATCGGGGCAACTATGGCTACACCTTC.

This clone has only one observation. CDR3 bases: TGTGCCAGCAGACAAGGAGGAGGGGTCGGGGAGCTGTTTTTT. Encoded protein: CASRQGGGVGELFF. The chain is built from TRBV5-6 and TRBJ2-2, with a weak D call TRBD2 (6 bases). Germline V lookup: CDR1 SGHDT, CDR2 YYEEEE. This CDR3 has 14 residues. V dropped 5 bases and J dropped 7 bases, with 15 bases sitting between them.

This clone has more than one count but fewer than ten. The chain uses TRBV19 and TRBJ2-7; 9 positions agree with TRBD1. CDR3 length: 15 amino acids. J was trimmed by 6 bases and V by 3 bases; bases with no gene match: 9. Germline V gene lookup returns CDR1 LNHDA and CDR2 SQIVND (reference sequence). The CDR3 DNA reads TGTGCCAGTAGTATCGCTGGACAGGGGACATCCGAGCAGTACTTC. Protein: CASSIAGQGTSEQYF.

The chain couples TRBV9 to TRBJ1-2; 9 bases align to TRBD1. The germline V gene encodes CDR1 SGDLS and CDR2 YYNGEE. The CDR3 is 14 residues long. Losses at the gene ends were 3 bases for V and 7 bases for J; bases not matched to a gene: 7. In DNA form, the CDR3 reads TGTGCCAGCAGCGCAAACAGGGGGCAAGGTGGCTACACCTTC. Residues: CASSANRGQGGYTF.